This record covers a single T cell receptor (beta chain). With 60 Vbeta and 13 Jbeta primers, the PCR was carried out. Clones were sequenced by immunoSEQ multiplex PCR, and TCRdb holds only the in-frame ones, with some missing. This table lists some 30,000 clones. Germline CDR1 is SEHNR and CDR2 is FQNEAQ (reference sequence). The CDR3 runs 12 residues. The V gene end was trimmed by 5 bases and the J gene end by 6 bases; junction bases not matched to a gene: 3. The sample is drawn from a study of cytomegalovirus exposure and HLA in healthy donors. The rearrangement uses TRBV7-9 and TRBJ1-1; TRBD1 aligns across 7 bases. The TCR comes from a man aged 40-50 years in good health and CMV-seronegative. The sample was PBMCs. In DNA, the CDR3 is TGTGCCAGCAGCCCCGGACAGGCTGAAGCTTTCTTT. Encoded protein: CASSPGQAEAFF.